The next 16 T cell receptor beta chains were all read from a single sample in a study of cytomegalovirus exposure and HLA in healthy donors. Vbeta (60) and Jbeta (13) primers were used in the PCR. Generated by immunoSEQ multiplex PCR, the TCRdb table keeps only in-frame clones and is missing some. The sample has some 97,000 clones; more than 65% are singletons. The sequenced material came from PBMCs. All receptors come from a woman aged 18-29 years in good health and CMV-seronegative.

CDR3 nucleotides: TGTGCCAGCAGAGCTCTGACTTCGGGGACAACTGAAGCTTTCTTT. Amino acids: CASRALTSGTTEAFF. The chain links TRBV2 to TRBJ1-1; tentatively, D is TRBD1 (6 bases). V gave up 6 bases and J gave up 5 bases, with 19 bases separating them. This CDR3 is built from 15 residues. Per the germline V gene, CDR1 is SNHLY and CDR2 is FYNNEI.

This clone was found once. The rearrangement links TRBV25-1 to TRBJ2-5; tentatively, D is TRBD1 (5 bases). The CDR3 sequence is 14 residues long. The V gene lost 4 bases and the J gene lost 3 bases, with 12 bases spanning the gap. The germline gives CDR1 MGHDK, CDR2 SYGVNS. The CDR3 sequence is CASSAVVGEETQYF. In nucleotides, the CDR3 is TGTGCCAGCAGTGCTGTAGTAGGGGAAGAGACCCAGTACTTC. Combining the CDR3 with reference TRBV25-1 and TRBJ2-5 gives the whole variable domain EADIYQTPRYLVIGTGKKITLECSQTMGHDKMYWYQQDPGMELHLIHYSYGVNSTEKGDLSSESTVSRIRTEHFPLTLESARPSHTSQYLCASSAVVGEETQYFGPGTRLLVL.

The chain uses TRBV7-9 and TRBJ2-5; TRBD2 matches 12 bases. Trimming removed 1 base from V and 4 bases from J; junction bases left unmatched: 7. Germline CDR1 is SEHNR and CDR2 is FQNEAQ (reference sequence). The CDR3 runs 17 residues. The CDR3 loop is CASSLDLAGGPGETQYF. DNA for the CDR3: TGTGCCAGCAGCTTAGACCTAGCGGGAGGGCCTGGAGAGACCCAGTACTTC.

The CDR3 DNA reads TGTGCCAGCAGCCCGGACAGGGGTAACGAGCAGTACTTC. The encoded protein is CASSPDRGNEQYF. The chain joins TRBV11-3 to TRBJ2-7; 9 bases match TRBD1. CDR3 size: 13 residues. Germline V CDR1 and CDR2: SGHNT, YENEEA. Trimming cost V 5 bases and J 5 bases; bases outside gene matches: 4.

The rearrangement joins TRBV21-1 to TRBJ2-3; TRBD1 was called by the table and not checked on the DNA. TRBV21-1 is tagged as a pseudogene. The CDR3 runs 15 residues. The CDR3 coding sequence is TGTGCCAGCAGCAAAGCGGACAGGCCGGAAGATACGCAGTATTTT. This sequence encodes CASSKADRPEDTQYF.

The rearrangement joins TRBV21-1 to TRBJ2-3; the table's D call TRBD2 went unverified against the DNA. TRBV21-1 is given as a pseudogene. This CDR3 has 18 residues. The chain's CDR3 is CASSKTSPGTSGSDTQYF. For the CDR3, the DNA is TGTGCCAGCAGCAAAACGTCGCCAGGGACTAGCGGGTCAGATACGCAGTATTTT.

The chain links TRBV6-1 to TRBJ2-7, with D unresolved. This CDR3 has 12 amino acids. Germline values: CDR1 MNHNS, CDR2 SASEGT. V gave up 7 bases and J gave up 7 bases, with 14 bases separating them. In DNA, the CDR3 is TGTGCCAGCAATTTCCGGCCCGGGGAGCAGTACTTC. As protein: CASNFRPGEQYF.

The chain has TRBV7-9 and TRBJ1-1; D gene uncertain. The ends were cut back, 3 bases at V and 1 base at J, with 3 bases in the middle. The CDR3 runs to 12 residues. Germline CDR1 SEHNR, CDR2 FQNEAQ (reference sequence). The CDR3 DNA follows: TGTGCCAGCAGCTTCGGGAACACTGAAGCTTTCTTT. This sequence encodes CASSFGNTEAFF.

The chain couples TRBV6-5 to TRBJ2-7, with TRBD2 as a possible D gene (6 bases). The CDR3 extends over 15 amino acids. The germline V gene has CDR1 MNHEY and CDR2 SVGAGI. The germline V and J ends were trimmed by 7 bases and 0 bases, with 16 bases remaining between them. The CDR3 loop reads CASKRVADNSYEQYF. CDR3 DNA sequence: TGTGCCAGCAAACGGGTAGCGGATAACTCCTACGAGCAGTACTTC.

The V gene is TRBV7-2, the J gene TRBJ1-4; D is unclear. The CDR3 length is 14 residues. With 5 bases removed from V and 5 bases from J, the gap between germline ends came to 12 bases. Germline CDR1 SGHTA, CDR2 FQGNSA. The CDR3 bases are TGTGCCAGCAGCCGAGGAGCGACGAATGAAAAACTGTTTTTT. Residues: CASSRGATNEKLFF. Full variable domain (rest looked up from reference TRBV7-2 and TRBJ1-4): GAGVSQSPSNKVTEKGKDVELRCDPISGHTALYWYRQSLGQGLEFLIYFQGNSAPDKSGLPSDRFSAERTGGSVSTLTIQRTQQEDSAVYLCASSRGATNEKLFFGSGTQLSVL.

The genes are TRBV7-2 and TRBJ2-7, with 13 positions matching TRBD2. The trim removed 4 bases at V and 2 bases at J, leaving 2 bases unmatched. CDR1 and CDR2 (germline): SGHTA, FQGNSA. The CDR3 is 15 residues long. The CDR3 loop is CASSYTSGRAYEQYF. As DNA, the CDR3 is TGTGCCAGCAGCTACACTAGCGGGAGGGCCTACGAGCAGTACTTC.

V usage is TRBV2 and J usage is TRBJ2-2; D may be TRBD1 (5 bases). V shed 1 base and J shed 4 bases, with 10 bases lying between them. Germline CDR1 SNHLY, CDR2 FYNNEI. CDR3 size: 15 residues. The CDR3 protein is CASSEEGLGTGELFF. CDR3 nucleotides: TGTGCCAGCAGTGAAGAGGGGCTGGGCACCGGGGAGCTGTTTTTT.

The V gene is TRBV29-1, the J gene TRBJ2-7; TRBD1 matches 7 bases. Germline loops: CDR1 SQVTM, CDR2 ANQGSEA. J gave up 0 bases and V 4 bases, and 0 bases lay outside the gene matches. The length of the CDR3 is 12 residues. DNA of the CDR3: TGCAGCGTTGGGGACAGCTCCTACGAGCAGTACTTC. Amino acids: CSVGDSSYEQYF.

A single count supports this clone. The J gene is TRBJ1-2, the V gene TRBV5-1; D might be TRBD1 (5 bases). The CDR3 extends over 16 amino acids. Trimming left V 0 bases short and J 3 bases short, with 15 bases between. Germline-derived CDR1 and CDR2 are SGHRS and YFSETQ. This CDR3 reads CASSLEGASQDYGYTF. Here the CDR3 DNA reads TGCGCCAGCAGCTTGGAAGGGGCTTCCCAGGACTATGGCTACACCTTC.

V is TRBV7-6 and J is TRBJ2-2; tentative D call: TRBD2 (5 bases). V dropped 0 bases and J dropped 0 bases, with 11 bases sitting between them. The CDR3 is 17 amino acids. Germline V gene lookup returns CDR1 SGHVS and CDR2 FNYEAQ. The chain's CDR3 is CASSLATTTANTGELFF. The CDR3 nucleotides read TGTGCCAGCAGCTTAGCTACGACTACCGCGAACACCGGGGAGCTGTTTTTT.

The genes are TRBV5-1 and TRBJ2-1, with 7 positions matching TRBD2. V dropped 2 bases and J dropped 7; count of bases not matched to a gene: 6. Looked up from germline, CDR1 is SGHRS and CDR2 is YFSETQ. The length of the CDR3 is 14 residues. The CDR3 spells CASSFAGATNEQFF. CDR3 DNA: TGCGCCAGCAGCTTTGCGGGAGCGACGAATGAGCAGTTCTTC. The variable domain in full, with the rest retrieved from reference TRBV5-1 and TRBJ2-1, is KAGVTQTPRYLIKTRGQQVTLSCSPISGHRSVSWYQQTPGQGLQFLFEYFSETQRNKGNFPGRFSGRQFSNSRSEMNVSTLELGDSALYLCASSFAGATNEQFFGPGTRLTVL.